The 18 T cell receptor beta chains given below trace back to one sample, sequenced in a study of T cells after yellow fever vaccination. TCRdb reprocessed the 5' RACE reads with MiXCR, giving one entry per CDR3 protein. The table includes a few hundred thousand distinct CDR3 sequences, around 5.2% detected once. Material: CD4+ T cells sorted from PBMCs, obtained on the day of the yellow fever booster vaccination. Source of these receptors: a young man who received the YFV17D yellow fever vaccine.

This clonotype was seen ten or more times. This chain connects TRBV5-1 to TRBJ1-1, with D tentatively TRBD1 (5 bases). Germline CDR1 and CDR2: SGHRS and YFSETQ. The CDR3 loop spans 14 amino acids. V lost 3 bases and J lost 2, with 11 bases in between. Written as DNA, the CDR3 is TGCGCCAGCAGCTGGGACGGATTAAACACTGAAGCTTTCTTT. Residues: CASSWDGLNTEAFF. Combining the CDR3 with reference TRBV5-1 and TRBJ1-1 gives the whole variable domain KAGVTQTPRYLIKTRGQQVTLSCSPISGHRSVSWYQQTPGQGLQFLFEYFSETQRNKGNFPGRFSGRQFSNSRSEMNVSTLELGDSALYLCASSWDGLNTEAFFGQGTRLTVV.

The table lists this clonotype with a few counts. The chain links TRBV20-1 to TRBJ1-2, with D unresolved. The V end lost 3 bases, the J end lost 4 bases, and 12 bases lay between the germline ends. Germline V gene sequence: CDR1 DFQATT, CDR2 SNEGSKA (reference sequence). The CDR3 is 13 amino acids. The CDR3 loop is CSARPRNSYGYTF. The CDR3 DNA is TGCAGTGCTAGGCCGCGGAATAGCTATGGCTACACCTTC.

The sample holds a few counts of this clonotype. The chain is built from TRBV7-9 and TRBJ2-5, with unresolved D. CDR3 length: 14 residues. Germline-derived CDR1 and CDR2 are SEHNR and FQNEAQ (reference sequence). V dropped 8 bases and J dropped 1 base, with 14 bases sitting between them. The chain's CDR3 is CASQKGNFQETQYF. CDR3 in DNA: TGTGCCAGCCAAAAGGGAAACTTCCAAGAGACCCAGTACTTC.

This clonotype was observed many times. The rearrangement links TRBV7-9 to TRBJ2-7, with D tentatively TRBD1 (6 bases). This CDR3 region has 15 residues. Looked up from germline, CDR1 is SEHNR and CDR2 is FQNEAQ (reference sequence). V was cut by 5 bases and J by 2 bases, with 16 bases left in between. CDR3 residues: CASSGGQGYPYEQYV. The CDR3 region has the DNA TGTGCCAGCAGCGGTGGGCAGGGGTACCCCTACGAGCAGTACGTC.

There are many counts of this clonotype. CDR3 in DNA: TGTGCCAGCAGCGTAGGAGGCGGGGGGGCGCAGGATACGCAGTATTTT. Its translation is CASSVGGGGAQDTQYF. This chain uses TRBV9 with TRBJ2-3; 9 bases are shared with TRBD2. The CDR3 is made up of 16 amino acids. The V and J ends lost 0 bases and 6 bases, in that order; junction bases with no gene match: 8. Germline CDR1 reads SGDLS; CDR2 reads YYNGEE.

This clonotype was observed at least ten times. The V and J genes are TRBV4-2 and TRBJ1-6; 8 nucleotides align to TRBD1. CDR1 is LGHNA, CDR2 YNFKEQ, per germline. J was trimmed by 5 bases and V by 0 bases; bases with no gene match: 6. The CDR3 covers 17 residues. CDR3 sequence reads: CASSQEWQGADNSPLHF. In nucleotides, the CDR3 is TGTGCCAGCAGCCAAGAATGGCAGGGGGCGGATAATTCACCCCTCCACTTT.

This clonotype showed up many times. The V and J genes are TRBV11-2 and TRBJ2-3, with D maybe TRBD2 (6 bases). Trimming stripped 2 bases from V and 1 base from J, with 7 bases between. Germline assignment: CDR1 SGHAT and CDR2 FQNNGV. CDR3 length: 14 residues. The CDR3 sequence is CASSLWRGTDTQYF. CDR3 nucleotide sequence: TGTGCCAGCAGCTTATGGAGGGGCACAGATACGCAGTATTTT.

The V call is TRBV5-1, the J call TRBJ1-1; D is undetermined. The V gene lost 2 bases and the J gene lost 4 bases, with 9 bases spanning the gap. The CDR3 has 13 amino acids. Per the germline V gene, CDR1 is SGHRS and CDR2 is YFSETQ. The CDR3 loop is CASSLRWGTEAFF. CDR3 bases: TGCGCCAGCAGCTTAAGGTGGGGCACTGAAGCTTTCTTT.

The V call is TRBV10-3, the J call TRBJ1-1; D is undetermined. Trimming stripped 10 bases from V and 2 bases from J, with 17 bases between. This CDR3 region has 14 residues. CDR1 is ENHRY and CDR2 is SYGVKD in the germline V gene. CDR3 amino acids: CATTQGPDNTEAFF. DNA for the CDR3: TGTGCCACCACCCAAGGGCCAGATAACACTGAAGCTTTCTTT.

V and J are TRBV10-2 and TRBJ2-7; 12 nucleotides agree with TRBD2. The junction had 8 bases not matched to a gene; V was cut back by 7 bases and J by 7 bases. The CDR3 contains 14 residues. Germline V gene data show CDR1 as WSHSY and CDR2 as SAAADI. The CDR3 nucleotides are TGCGCCAGCATGAAGACTAGCGGGGGTCAAGAGCAGTACTTC. It encodes CASMKTSGGQEQYF.

This clonotype has more than one count but fewer than ten. The rearrangement joins TRBV6-2 or TRBV6-3 to TRBJ2-1; TRBD2 aligns across 12 bases. The germline gives CDR1 MNHEY, CDR2 SVGEGT. The CDR3 sequence is 16 residues long. J was trimmed by 7 bases and V by 5 bases; bases with no gene match: 9. CDR3 DNA sequence: TGTGCCAGCAGTCTTCCACTAGCGGGGGGTCGGAATGAGCAGTTCTTC. It codes for CASSLPLAGGRNEQFF.

This chain's CDR3 is CASSSRQSATNEKLFF. The CDR3 DNA sequence: TGTGCCAGCAGCTCGAGACAGTCTGCAACTAATGAAAAACTGTTTTTT. The chain joins TRBV11-2 to TRBJ1-4; the D gene is possibly TRBD1 (5 bases). There are 16 residues in the CDR3. The germline V gene has CDR1 SGHAT and CDR2 FQNNGV. Trimming removed 4 bases at V and 0 bases at J, with 12 bases between.

This clonotype was recorded a few times. This chain uses TRBV2 with TRBJ1-1, with D possibly being TRBD1 (6 bases). The CDR3 length is 13 residues. V was trimmed by 6 bases and J by 10 bases, leaving 18 bases between them. Germline V gene sequence: CDR1 SNHLY, CDR2 FYNNEI. CDR3 residues: CASRTQGFSGAFF. The CDR3 bases are TGTGCCAGCAGGACACAGGGATTCTCAGGAGCTTTCTTT.

The chain has TRBV6-5 and TRBJ2-3; the D is unclear. Germline V CDR1 and CDR2: MNHEY, SVGAGI. CDR3 length equals 14 residues. With 8 bases removed from V and 0 bases from J, the gap between germline ends came to 12 bases. Here the CDR3 DNA reads TGTGCCAGCGGTCTACAGATTAGCACAGATACGCAGTATTTT. Its translation: CASGLQISTDTQYF.

This clonotype was seen more than once but under ten times. The V gene is TRBV4-1, the J gene TRBJ1-6; a possible D gene is TRBD1 (6 bases). The CDR3 covers 16 residues. V shed 1 base and J shed 13 bases, with 20 bases lying between them. Germline-derived CDR1 and CDR2 are MGHRA and YSYEKL. The CDR3 reads CASSQGGQGPFGPLHF. The CDR3 bases are TGCGCCAGCAGCCAAGGTGGGCAGGGGCCCTTCGGGCCCCTCCACTTT.

Only a few counts were recorded for this clonotype. This CDR3 is CSAQTPRLTEAFF. The CDR3 bases are TGCAGTGCTCAAACTCCTCGGTTGACTGAAGCTTTCTTT. The chain has TRBV20-1 and TRBJ1-1; no clear D gene. CDR3 length: 13 residues. The V gene lost 5 bases and the J gene lost 5 bases, with 15 bases spanning the gap. CDR1 and CDR2 (germline): DFQATT, SNEGSKA (reference sequence).

This clonotype came up many times. This chain joins TRBV7-2 and TRBJ1-5; maybe TRBD1 (5 bases). V lost 3 bases to trimming and J lost 4 bases, with 10 bases between them. This CDR3 region has 14 residues. In germline, CDR1 is SGHTA, CDR2 FQGNSA. The CDR3 here is CASSFATENQPQHF. DNA of the CDR3: TGTGCCAGCAGCTTCGCGACAGAAAATCAGCCCCAGCATTTT.

Ten or more counts support this clonotype. The chain's CDR3 is CASSDKTDRDSRTYEQYF. In DNA form, the CDR3 reads TGTGCCAGCAGCGATAAGACAGACCGAGACTCGCGCACCTACGAGCAGTACTTC. The V and J genes are TRBV7-9 and TRBJ2-7; possible D gene TRBD1, 5 bases. The germline V gene encodes CDR1 SEHNR and CDR2 FQNEAQ (reference sequence). Trimming removed 5 bases at V and 2 bases at J, with 25 bases between. This CDR3 contains 18 residues.